A single sample is the source of the 14 T cell receptor beta chains below, sequenced in a study of T cell clonality in common variable immunodeficiency. This table comes from immunoSEQ multiplex PCR, and its TCRdb copy is limited to in-frame clones, with some not included. This sample carries 42,000 or so clones, none of them present only once. Sequenced: peripheral blood mononuclear cells. Every receptor here comes from a person between 18 and 69 years old in good health.

This clone was seen many times. The read stops 3 residues short of the end of the CDR3; the missing end is completed from the germline J gene. This chain uses TRBV14 with TRBJ1-3, with a possible D match to TRBD1 (5 bases). CDR3 length: 14 amino acids. Per the germline V gene, CDR1 is SGHDN and CDR2 is FVKESK. V lost 1 base, J lost 4 bases, and 8 bases lay in between. CDR3 region: CASSQGGSGNTIYF. CDR3 DNA (partial): TGTGCCAGCAGCCAAGGGGGCAGCGGAAACACC.

There are many counts of this clone. The CDR3 end falls 3 residues outside the read, so it is completed with the germline J gene. The chain has TRBV20-1 and TRBJ2-7, with D possibly matching TRBD2 (6 bases). The CDR3 covers 13 residues. Germline assignment: CDR1 DFQATT and CDR2 SNEGSKA (reference sequence). Trimming left V 5 bases short and J 6 bases short, with 17 bases between. The part of the CDR3 DNA that was read is TGCAGTGCTTCGGAGGGGTTCCTCTCCGAG. This codes for CSASEGFLSE. The full CDR3 is CSASEGFLSEQYF.

This clone was seen at least ten times. The CDR3 goes on 3 residues after the read ends, and that part is filled in from the germline J gene. The V and J genes are TRBV20-1 and TRBJ2-5, with 8 positions matching TRBD2. The CDR3 sequence is 16 residues long. V trimming: 4 bases; J trimming: 1 base; junction bases outside the gene matches: 11. The germline V gene encodes CDR1 DFQATT and CDR2 SNEGSKA (reference sequence). The CDR3 sequence: CSATGTATSAQETQYF. Partial CDR3 DNA: TGCAGTGCTACCGGGACTGCGACTAGCGCCCAAGAGACC.

Many counts were recorded for this clone. Sequencing ends 3 residues short of the CDR3 end; the germline J gene provides the rest. This chain joins TRBV10-3 and TRBJ1-2; D not certain. This CDR3 spans 14 amino acids. CDR1 and CDR2 from the germline V gene are ENHRY and SYGVKD. The part of the CDR3 DNA that was read is TGTGCCATCAGTGATACGGAGCGTTTTGGAAGC. This codes for CAISDTERFGS. The whole CDR3 sequence is CAISDTERFGSYTF.

Only a few counts were recorded for this clone. CDR3 bases read: TGTGCCAGTAGTATAGGAACCACGGGGAGTATCGATGAAAAA. This encodes CASSIGTTGSIDEK. The CDR3 as a whole reads CASSIGTTGSIDEKLFF. The V gene is TRBV19, the J gene TRBJ1-4; D remains ambiguous. The CDR3 end falls 3 residues outside the read, so it is completed with the germline J gene. Per the germline V gene, CDR1 is LNHDA and CDR2 is SQIVND (reference sequence). The CDR3 length is 17 residues. The V end lost 1 base, the J end lost 6 bases, and 18 bases lay between the germline ends.

This clone was counted ten times or more. Coverage ceases 3 residues before the CDR3 finishes, and the germline J gene fills in the end. This chain connects TRBV7-2 to TRBJ2-1; D is undetermined. V was clipped by 1 base and J by 9 bases, with 7 bases between them. CDR3 size: 12 residues. The germline gives CDR1 SGHTA, CDR2 FQGNSA. The CDR3 is CASSLVEIEQFF. The CDR3 bases that were read are TGTGCCAGCAGCTTAGTAGAAATTGAG. The complete variable domain, with remaining parts taken from reference TRBV7-2 and TRBJ2-1, reads GAGVSQSPSNKVTEKGKDVELRCDPISGHTALYWYRQSLGQGLEFLIYFQGNSAPDKSGLPSDRFSAERTGGSVSTLTIQRTQQEDSAVYLCASSLVEIEQFFGPGTRLTVL.

The CDR3 is CASTMTANYGQYF. The part of the CDR3 DNA that was read is TGTGCCAGCACAATGACAGCTAACTATGGT. This chain connects TRBV2 to TRBJ2-4, with TRBD1 as a possible D gene (5 bases). The CDR3 extends 3 residues past the end of the read, so its final part is completed from the germline J gene. The CDR3 runs 13 residues. Looked up from germline, CDR1 is SNHLY and CDR2 is FYNNEI.

This clone appeared many times. Read data end 3 residues before the CDR3 end; the end is taken from the germline J gene. The rearrangement joins TRBV4-2 to TRBJ2-2; weak D call: TRBD1 (5 bases). The ends were cut back, 0 bases at V and 3 bases at J, with 14 bases in the middle. This CDR3 has 17 residues. CDR1 is LGHNA, CDR2 YNFKEQ, per germline. The CDR3 loop reads CASSQDLGAGHTGELFF. CDR3 DNA (partial): TGTGCCAGCAGCCAAGATCTAGGGGCAGGGCACACCGGGGAG.

This clone was picked up many times. The read ends 3 residues shy of where the CDR3 ends; the end is completed using the germline J gene. The gene calls are TRBV7-3 and TRBJ2-7; 14 nucleotides match TRBD2. Germline V gene sequence: CDR1 SGHTA, CDR2 FQGTGA. J lost 4 bases, V lost 6 bases, and 5 bases had no gene match. This CDR3 contains 15 residues. CDR3 sequence reads: CASSNGTSGRYEQYF. CDR3 bases read: TGTGCCAGCAGTAACGGGACTAGCGGGAGATACGAG.

This clone was observed a few times. The CDR3 end falls 3 residues outside the read, so it is completed with the germline J gene. The chain carries TRBV19 and TRBJ2-2, with D perhaps TRBD2 (5 bases). Germline loops: CDR1 LNHDA, CDR2 SQIVND (reference sequence). CDR3 length: 14 amino acids. The sequenced CDR3 bases are TGTGCCAGTAGTGTCCTGGACTCGGATTCACCG. It encodes CASSVLDSDSP. The whole CDR3 sequence is CASSVLDSDSPLFF.

This clone was observed at least ten times. The read ends 3 residues shy of where the CDR3 ends; the end is completed using the germline J gene. The V call is TRBV6-2 or TRBV6-3, the J call TRBJ2-7; D gene uncertain. V was trimmed by 8 bases and J by 3 bases, leaving 14 bases between them. This CDR3 is built from 13 residues. Germline V gene sequence: CDR1 MNHEY, CDR2 SVGEGT. The part of the CDR3 DNA that was read is TGTGCCAGCGCCGCCGGAGCGCGCTACGAG. This codes for CASAAGARYE. The entire CDR3 protein reads CASAAGARYEQYF.

This clone was recorded many times. The CDR3 extends 3 residues past the end of the read, so its final part is completed from the germline J gene. The chain joins TRBV5-6 to TRBJ2-7, with D possibly being TRBD1 (6 bases). V lost 0 bases and J lost 3, with 13 bases in between. Germline values: CDR1 SGHDT, CDR2 YYEEEE. This CDR3 is built from 15 residues. CDR3 amino acids: CASSLVGAQDYEQYF. The DNA read from the CDR3 is TGTGCCAGCAGCTTGGTGGGGGCGCAGGACTACGAG.

This clone has a count of ten or more. With the read ending 3 residues before the CDR3 end, the germline J gene is used to fill in that end. This chain links TRBV20-1 with TRBJ2-4, with D unclear. V gave up 0 bases and J gave up 9 bases, with 6 bases separating them. Germline values: CDR1 DFQATT, CDR2 SNEGSKA (reference sequence). The CDR3 loop spans 11 amino acids. The CDR3: CSARDLSIQYF. CDR3 DNA (partial): TGCAGTGCTAGAGATCTCAGCATT.

In this sample, this clone turned up many times. Read data end 3 residues before the CDR3 end; the end is taken from the germline J gene. This rearrangement joins TRBV2 to TRBJ2-1; TRBD2 aligns across 12 bases. CDR1 and CDR2 from the germline V gene are SNHLY and FYNNEI. CDR3 length: 17 residues. V lost 7 bases and J lost 3; bases outside the gene matches: 10. CDR3 residues: CASIALAGGPSYNEQFF. CDR3 DNA (partial): TGTGCCAGCATCGCGCTAGCGGGAGGGCCTAGCTACAATGAG.